The 26 T cell receptor beta chains listed next were all sequenced from one sample in a study of cytomegalovirus exposure and HLA in healthy donors. Use of 60 Vbeta and 13 Jbeta primers characterized the PCR. Libraries were prepared by immunoSEQ multiplex PCR; TCRdb keeps only in-frame clonotypes and omits some of them. The table records 65,000 to 100,000 clones, around 80% of them present only once. Sequenced: PBMCs. The receptors were sampled from a man aged 40-49 years in good health and CMV-seronegative.

This chain links TRBV15 with TRBJ1-1, with a weak D call TRBD1 (5 bases). V lost 5 bases to trimming and J lost 4 bases, with 11 bases between them. This CDR3 spans 13 amino acids. In germline, CDR1 is LNHNV, CDR2 YYDKDF (reference sequence). CDR3 loop: CATSRRASTEAFF. For the CDR3, the DNA is TGTGCCACCAGCCGCAGGGCCAGCACTGAAGCTTTCTTT.

CDR3 protein: CASSLGGDWNTEAFF. In DNA, the CDR3 is TGTGCCAGCAGCTTAGGCGGGGATTGGAACACTGAAGCTTTCTTT. The chain is built from TRBV11-3 and TRBJ1-1, with D uncertain. This CDR3 spans 15 amino acids. Trimming removed 1 base at V and 1 base at J, with 10 bases between. Germline loops: CDR1 SGHNT, CDR2 YENEEA.

CDR3 nucleotide sequence: TGTGCCAGCAGTTCGGACAGGGGGCGTCTCAGGAATCAGCCCCAGCATTTT. This codes for CASSSDRGRLRNQPQHF. The gene calls are TRBV27 and TRBJ1-5; 11 bases match TRBD1. The ends lost 4 bases at V and 4 bases at J; junction bases unmatched: 9. This CDR3 contains 17 residues. Germline CDR1 reads MNHEY; CDR2 reads SMNVEV (reference sequence).

The chain couples TRBV29-1 to TRBJ1-1; no clear D. V was trimmed by 2 bases and J by 11 bases, leaving 9 bases between them. This CDR3 has 10 amino acids. In germline, CDR1 is SQVTM, CDR2 ANQGSEA. The CDR3 region is CSVETVNAFF. The CDR3 coding sequence is TGCAGCGTTGAAACAGTGAATGCTTTCTTT.

The genes are TRBV2 and TRBJ1-1, with D perhaps TRBD1 (5 bases). Germline V gene lookup returns CDR1 SNHLY and CDR2 FYNNEI. This CDR3 region has 12 residues. Trimming shortened V by 4 bases and J by 10 bases, and 13 bases separated the two germline ends. The CDR3 DNA is TGTGCCAGCAGTGCCGGGGGGTCCGGAGCTTTCTTT. This encodes CASSAGGSGAFF. Looking up the rest from reference TRBV2 and TRBJ1-1 gives the full variable domain: EPEVTQTPSHQVTQMGQEVILRCVPISNHLYFYWYRQILGQKVEFLVSFYNNEISEKSEIFDDQFSVERPDGSNFTLKIRSTKLEDSAMYFCASSAGGSGAFFGQGTRLTVV.

V and J are TRBV6-1 and TRBJ2-7; TRBD2 agrees at 7 bases. Germline CDR1 is MNHNS and CDR2 is SASEGT. This CDR3 comprises 14 residues. Unmatched junction bases numbered 8, after V lost 5 bases and J lost 4 bases. This CDR3 is CASSLSGMTYEQYF. CDR3 sequence (DNA): TGTGCCAGCAGTTTGAGCGGGATGACTTACGAGCAGTACTTC.

The chain is built from TRBV4-2 and TRBJ1-6, with 8 positions matching TRBD1. In germline, CDR1 is LGHNA, CDR2 YNFKEQ. Losses at the gene ends were 2 bases for V and 8 bases for J; bases not matched to a gene: 5. There are 15 residues in the CDR3. CDR3 nucleotide sequence: TGTGCCAGCAGCCAAACCACAGGGGGGGATTCACCCCTCCACTTT. Encoded protein: CASSQTTGGDSPLHF.

This clone was seen a single time. The J gene is TRBJ1-1, the V gene TRBV29-1; D might be TRBD1 (6 bases). Germline V gene data show CDR1 as SQVTM and CDR2 as ANQGSEA. The CDR3 has 12 residues. The V gene lost 5 bases and the J gene lost 1 base, with 8 bases spanning the gap. The CDR3 here is CSVQGSNTEAFF. CDR3 nucleotide sequence: TGCAGCGTTCAGGGGTCGAACACTGAAGCTTTCTTT.

This chain connects TRBV27 to TRBJ2-7; 8 nucleotides align to TRBD1. The CDR3 length is 11 residues. From germline, CDR1 is MNHEY and CDR2 SMNVEV (reference sequence). J lost 6 bases, V lost 7 bases, and 2 bases had no gene match. CDR3 DNA sequence: TGTGCCAGCATCAGGGGGCTCGAGCAGTACTTC. Its protein is CASIRGLEQYF.

Comments on this clone: Other DNA sequences in the same sample also yield this CDR3. The chain links TRBV9 to TRBJ1-5; D is uncertain. Germline V gene sequence: CDR1 SGDLS, CDR2 YYNGEE. The V gene lost 0 bases and the J gene lost 3 bases, with 4 bases spanning the gap. The length of the CDR3 is 13 residues. In DNA, the CDR3 is TGTGCCAGCAGCGTAGCTGTCAATCAGCCCCAGCATTTT. Its translation is CASSVAVNQPQHF. The whole variable domain, remainder taken from reference TRBV9 and TRBJ1-5, is DSGVTQTPKHLITATGQRVTLRCSPRSGDLSVYWYQQSLDQGLQFLIQYYNGEERAKGNILERFSAQQFPDLHSELNLSSLELGDSALYFCASSVAVNQPQHFGDGTRLSIL.

Concerning this clone itself: This CDR3 is also generated by other DNA sequences in the sample. This rearrangement joins TRBV5-1 to TRBJ1-1; perhaps TRBD1 as D (6 bases). Germline CDR1 and CDR2: SGHRS and YFSETQ. The CDR3 is 13 amino acids. V was shortened by 2 bases and J by 3 bases, with 8 bases between the two germline ends. The DNA of the CDR3 is TGCGCCAGCAGCTTACAGGGAGACACTGAAGCTTTCTTT. Residues: CASSLQGDTEAFF.

The chain is built from TRBV19 and TRBJ1-1; 11 bases fit TRBD1. V shed 5 bases and J 4 bases; nucleotides not matched to a gene: 3. The CDR3 contains 14 residues. CDR1 is LNHDA and CDR2 is SQIVND in the germline V gene (reference sequence). The CDR3 here is CASSWDRGFTEAFF. Written as DNA, the CDR3 is TGTGCCAGTAGTTGGGACAGGGGGTTCACTGAAGCTTTCTTT.

The chain couples TRBV5-8 to TRBJ2-3; TRBD2 aligns across 9 bases. The CDR3 has 15 residues. V shed 2 bases, J shed 1 base, and the junction held 2 bases outside the gene matches. In germline, CDR1 is SGHTS, CDR2 YDEGEE. CDR3 amino acids: CASSLRLAGTDTQYF. For the CDR3, the DNA is TGTGCCAGCAGCTTAAGACTAGCGGGCACAGATACGCAGTATTTT. Using reference TRBV5-8 and TRBJ2-3 for the parts outside the CDR3, the full variable domain is EAGVTQSPTHLIKTRGQQATLRCSPISGHTSVYWYQQALGLGLQFLLWYDEGEERNRGNFPPRFSGRQFPNYSSELNVNALELEDSALYLCASSLRLAGTDTQYFGPGTRLTVL.

This rearrangement joins TRBV5-4 to TRBJ1-5; D possibly corresponds to TRBD1 (6 bases). CDR3 length: 14 residues. V dropped 4 bases and J dropped 6 bases, with 14 bases sitting between them. Germline V gene data show CDR1 as SGHNT and CDR2 as YYREEE (reference sequence). CDR3 residues: CASSLGGASQPQHF. The CDR3 bases are TGTGCCAGCAGCCTTGGGGGGGCCAGTCAGCCCCAGCATTTT.

The V and J genes are TRBV19 and TRBJ1-5, with a possible D match to TRBD1 (6 bases). The ends were cut back, 7 bases at V and 4 bases at J, with 11 bases in the middle. The length of the CDR3 is 13 residues. Germline values: CDR1 LNHDA, CDR2 SQIVND (reference sequence). The CDR3 here is CASTRGHNQPQHF. CDR3 DNA: TGTGCCAGTACCCGGGGACATAATCAGCCCCAGCATTTT.

V gene TRBV5-1 combines with J gene TRBJ2-7, with TRBD1 matching 7 bases. Germline assignment: CDR1 SGHRS and CDR2 YFSETQ. V trimming: 0 bases; J trimming: 2 bases; junction bases outside the gene matches: 2. The CDR3 has 14 amino acids. CDR3 nucleotide sequence: TGCGCCAGCAGCTTGGAGGGACAGACCTACGAGCAGTACTTC. It yields the protein CASSLEGQTYEQYF.

The chain employs TRBV2 and TRBJ1-5; 8 bases agree with TRBD1. The CDR3 is made up of 13 amino acids. Germline lookup yields CDR1 SNHLY and CDR2 FYNNEI. V lost 6 bases to trimming and J lost 6 bases; unmatched junction nucleotides: 4. The CDR3 region has the DNA TGTGCCAGCAGAACAGGGGGAGGTCAGCCCCAGCATTTT. The encoded protein is CASRTGGGQPQHF.

This clone has more than one count but fewer than ten. The chain is built from TRBV7-9 and TRBJ2-1; a weak D match, TRBD2 (6 bases). Deletions cut 5 bases from V and 10 bases from J, with 18 bases between. The CDR3 totals 14 residues. The germline V gene encodes CDR1 SEHNR and CDR2 FQNEAQ (reference sequence). The CDR3 bases are TGTGCCAGCAGCGCGGGGACTTTCCCAAGCGAGCAGTTCTTC. Translated: CASSAGTFPSEQFF.

The V call is TRBV19, the J call TRBJ2-3, with TRBD2 identical over 8 bases. The CDR3 consists of 13 residues. In germline, CDR1 is LNHDA, CDR2 SQIVND (reference sequence). The ends lost 6 bases at V and 5 bases at J; junction bases unmatched: 4. DNA of the CDR3: TGTGCCAGTAGCGGGAGGGTCGGAGATACGCAGTATTTT. Its translation: CASSGRVGDTQYF.

There are many counts of this clone. The chain links TRBV28 to TRBJ2-7; perhaps TRBD2 as D (6 bases). The germline gives CDR1 MDHEN, CDR2 SYDVKM. The CDR3 is made up of 15 amino acids. Deletions cut 7 bases from V and 0 bases from J, with 16 bases between. CDR3 bases: TGTGCCAGCAATGAAGGACTACGTTTCTCCTACGAGCAGTACTTC. Translation: CASNEGLRFSYEQYF. Full variable domain (rest looked up from reference TRBV28 and TRBJ2-7): DVKVTQSSRYLVKRTGEKVFLECVQDMDHENMFWYRQDPGLGLRLIYFSYDVKMKEKGDIPEGYSVSREKKERFSLILESASTNQTSMYLCASNEGLRFSYEQYFGPGTRLTVT.

The V call is TRBV28, the J call TRBJ2-7, with 10 bases that match TRBD2. Germline trimming cut 8 bases from V and 6 bases from J; bases unmatched to any gene: 16. The length of the CDR3 is 16 residues. Germline CDR1 is MDHEN and CDR2 is SYDVKM. The CDR3, as DNA: TGTGCCAGCTTGGGTCTAGCGGGAGATTGGGTGATCGAGCAGTACTTC. It encodes CASLGLAGDWVIEQYF.

For the CDR3, the DNA is TGTGCCAGTCAAAAGTTGGGGGCTAGTGAAGCTTTCTTT. This encodes CASQKLGASEAFF. This chain uses TRBV25-1 with TRBJ1-1, with a possible D match to TRBD1 (6 bases). The CDR3 runs to 13 residues. V lost 9 bases to trimming and J lost 7 bases, with 18 bases between them. Germline CDR1 MGHDK, CDR2 SYGVNS.

The rearrangement joins TRBV30 to TRBJ1-4; 7 nucleotides match TRBD1. Germline CDR1 reads GTSNPN; CDR2 reads SVGIG (reference sequence). This CDR3 has 13 amino acids. Trimming removed 5 bases from V and 7 bases from J; junction bases left unmatched: 7. The CDR3 DNA is TGTGCCTGGGCCCGACAGGGAGGTGAAAAACTGTTTTTT. It translates to CAWARQGGEKLFF.

The genes are TRBV27 and TRBJ2-7; maybe TRBD1 (5 bases). The CDR3 has 14 amino acids. V lost 6 bases to trimming and J lost 1 base, with 13 bases between them. Germline V gene data show CDR1 as MNHEY and CDR2 as SMNVEV (reference sequence). The CDR3 sequence is CASSPGPGSYEQYF. For the CDR3, the DNA is TGTGCCAGCAGCCCTGGCCCAGGGTCCTACGAGCAGTACTTC.

The chain employs TRBV30 and TRBJ1-2; the D is unclear. This CDR3 spans 12 amino acids. The V end lost 4 bases, the J end lost 5 bases, and 11 bases lay between the germline ends. Germline loops: CDR1 GTSNPN, CDR2 SVGIG (reference sequence). CDR3 region: CAWTPRNYGYTF. The CDR3, as DNA: TGTGCCTGGACACCGAGGAATTATGGCTACACCTTC. The full variable domain, with the rest looked up from reference TRBV30 and TRBJ1-2, is SQTIHQWPATLVQPVGSPLSLECTVEGTSNPNLYWYRQAAGRGLQLLFYSVGIGQISSEVPQNLSASRPQDRQFILSSKKLLLSDSGFYLCAWTPRNYGYTFGSGTRLTVV.

V gene TRBV9 combines with J gene TRBJ2-2, with 8 bases lining up with TRBD2. This CDR3 spans 18 amino acids. Unmatched junction bases numbered 7, after V lost 0 bases and J lost 0 bases. Germline-derived CDR1 and CDR2 are SGDLS and YYNGEE. CDR3 protein: CASSVGSSGPPNTGELFF. The CDR3 region has the DNA TGTGCCAGCAGCGTAGGCTCTAGCGGGCCTCCGAACACCGGGGAGCTGTTTTTT.